This TCR beta chain was observed in a study of blood T cell repertoires in COVID-19. Study context: PBMCs, B-cell-depleted T cells, or T cells provided the cDNA or gDNA that made up the material.

The germline V gene has CDR1 SGHTS and CDR2 YDEGEE. This CDR3 is 15 amino acids long. The trim removed 2 bases at V and 6 bases at J, leaving 10 bases unmatched. Original methodology: Reference gene primer amplification gave estimated nucleated cell counts. Data came from immunoSEQ multiplex PCR; TCRdb stores just in-frame clones and leaves some out. That table supplies the V and J calls and clone size; D and trimming were determined from the DNA. This repertoire shows under 300,000 clones, roughly 90% found once; its top ten account for approximately 6.2%. The TCR comes from a man aged 55 to 69 with acute or convalescent COVID-19. This rearrangement joins TRBV5-8 to TRBJ2-7; the match to TRBD2 covers 8 bases. The sequenced sample consisted of peripheral blood. The CDR3 DNA reads TGTGCCAGCAGCTTCATAACCGGGAGGGCCCCCGAGCAGTACTTC. It is translated as CASSFITGRAPEQYF.